Sequencing of this TCR beta chain was carried out in a study of OX40 agonist ivuxolimab in advanced cancers. Across the whole study: An anti-OX40 (CD134) antibody with agonistic activity, ivuxolimab, was administered to patients. All patients had ivuxolimab intravenously every 2 weeks at 0.01 to 10 mg/kg.

Worth noting for this clone: Its antigen remains unidentified.

Whole-study results and caveats: Antigens targeted by the expanded peripheral T cells were not determined.

Individuals having autoimmune disease history or systemic immunosuppression were not enrolled. Measured with immunoSEQ multiplex PCR; TCRdb has only the in-frame clones, and not every one. The sample records roughly 67,000 clones, 88% being singletons. The V end lost 0 bases, the J end lost 4 bases, and 2 bases lay between the germline ends. Per germline, CDR1 SGHRS and CDR2 YFSETQ. The CDR3 spans 11 residues. Specimen: CD4+ or CD8+ T cells sorted from blood, collected in a trial of the OX40 agonist ivuxolimab. This TCR was recovered from an adult with an advanced solid tumor such as melanoma, head and neck, liver or kidney cancer. This chain joins TRBV5-1 and TRBJ2-7; D gene unclear. Here the CDR3 reads CASSLGYEQYF. The CDR3 DNA reads as TGCGCCAGCAGCTTGGGATACGAGCAGTACTTC.